The 14 T cell receptor beta chains listed next were all sequenced from one sample in a study of ipilimumab plus nivolumab after autologous stem cell transplantation. Only in-frame clones appear in the TCRdb table, and some are missing; sequencing was by immunoSEQ multiplex PCR. The table includes tens of thousands of clones, 83% detected once. The sample here was PBMCs, taken in a trial of ipilimumab plus nivolumab as post-transplant consolidation. The receptors derive from a male donor with diffuse large B-cell lymphoma.

The chain recombines TRBV5-1 with TRBJ1-6; D is ambiguous. V was cut by 2 bases and J by 0 bases, with 15 bases left in between. Germline CDR1 reads SGHRS; CDR2 reads YFSETQ. CDR3 length: 18 amino acids. The CDR3 loop reads CASSFRTSLSSYNSPLHF. CDR3 sequence (DNA): TGCGCCAGCAGCTTCCGAACGTCCTTGAGCTCCTATAATTCACCCCTCCACTTT.

The count of this clone is one. The chain links TRBV14 to TRBJ1-3; TRBD1 might be the D (5 bases). V lost 4 bases and J 1 base, leaving 5 bases between the germline ends. This CDR3 spans 13 amino acids. Germline lookup yields CDR1 SGHDN and CDR2 FVKESK. CDR3 loop: CASSPGSGNTIYF. The CDR3, as DNA: TGTGCCAGCAGCCCAGGGTCTGGAAACACCATATATTTT. The complete variable domain, with remaining parts taken from reference TRBV14 and TRBJ1-3, reads EAGVTQFPSHSVIEKGQTVTLRCDPISGHDNLYWYRRVMGKEIKFLLHFVKESKQDESGMPNNRFLAERTGGTYSTLKVQPAELEDSGVYFCASSPGSGNTIYFGEGSWLTVV.

This chain joins TRBV5-1 and TRBJ1-2; D possibly corresponds to TRBD1 (5 bases). The CDR3 has 17 residues. Per germline, CDR1 SGHRS and CDR2 YFSETQ. Trimming stripped 1 base from V and 3 bases from J, with 19 bases between. The CDR3 protein is CASSLNKGQGLDYGYTF. The CDR3 nucleotides are TGCGCCAGCAGCTTGAATAAGGGCCAGGGCCTAGACTATGGCTACACCTTC.

This clone has just a few counts. The chain employs TRBV6-5 and TRBJ2-7, with a tentative D call TRBD2 (5 bases). CDR1 is MNHEY, CDR2 SVGAGI, per germline. CDR3 length equals 14 residues. Trimming pared 5 bases from V and 5 bases from J, leaving 16 bases between. The CDR3 loop reads CASSPDIRGNEQYF. CDR3 sequence (DNA): TGTGCCAGCAGTCCTGATATACGGGGTAACGAGCAGTACTTC.

The chain couples TRBV9 to TRBJ2-3; D ambiguous. CDR1 is SGDLS and CDR2 is YYNGEE in the germline V gene. V gave up 0 bases and J gave up 6 bases, with 5 bases separating them. The CDR3 extends over 12 amino acids. The CDR3 reads CASSVDADTQYF. The CDR3 nucleotides read TGTGCCAGCAGCGTAGATGCGGATACGCAGTATTTT. The full variable domain, rest sourced from reference TRBV9 and TRBJ2-3, is DSGVTQTPKHLITATGQRVTLRCSPRSGDLSVYWYQQSLDQGLQFLIQYYNGEERAKGNILERFSAQQFPDLHSELNLSSLELGDSALYFCASSVDADTQYFGPGTRLTVL.

This clone was seen a few times. The chain has TRBV13 and TRBJ1-2, with 7 positions matching TRBD1. CDR3 length: 12 amino acids. The J segment lost 4 bases and the V segment lost 10 bases, leaving 6 bases of the junction unmatched. Per the germline V gene, CDR1 is PRHDT and CDR2 is FYEKMQ (reference sequence). The CDR3 DNA follows: TGTGCCACCCTTGAGGGGGCCTATGGCTACACCTTC. It yields the protein CATLEGAYGYTF.

V gene TRBV7-9 combines with J gene TRBJ1-5; D is possibly TRBD1 (6 bases). Trimming took off 1 base at V and 10 bases at J, with 17 bases between the two ends. This CDR3 region has 15 residues. CDR1 and CDR2 (germline): SEHNR, FQNEAQ (reference sequence). CDR3 loop: CASSLDQGPPRPQHF. In nucleotides, the CDR3 is TGTGCCAGCAGCTTAGATCAGGGGCCGCCTCGACCCCAGCATTTT.

This clone was picked up one time. V usage is TRBV15 and J usage is TRBJ2-5; a possible D gene is TRBD1 (6 bases). Germline CDR1 reads LNHNV; CDR2 reads YYDKDF (reference sequence). The CDR3 has 15 residues. V was pared by 1 base and J by 2 bases, with 11 bases between. The CDR3 sequence: CATSRGSGHQETQYF. CDR3 sequence (DNA): TGTGCCACCAGCAGAGGTTCGGGACATCAAGAGACCCAGTACTTC.

This chain uses TRBV4-1 with TRBJ2-1; D is perhaps TRBD2 (5 bases). V lost 1 base and J 0 bases, leaving 13 bases between the germline ends. The V gene's germline CDR1 is MGHRA and CDR2 YSYEKL. The CDR3 has 17 residues. CDR3 residues: CASSQGLRASSYNEQFF. DNA of the CDR3: TGCGCCAGCAGCCAAGGGTTGCGGGCCAGCTCCTACAATGAGCAGTTCTTC.

The chain carries TRBV12-2 and TRBJ2-7. TRBV12-2 constitutes a pseudogene. This CDR3 is 18 amino acids long. CDR3: CASRLVGTQPQSDYEQYF. The CDR3 coding sequence is TGTGCAAGTCGCTTAGTAGGTACCCAGCCGCAATCCGACTACGAGCAGTACTTC.

The chain employs TRBV7-2 and TRBJ2-2; 7 bases agree with TRBD2. CDR1 is SGHTA, CDR2 FQGNSA, per germline. The trim removed 5 bases at V and 6 bases at J, leaving 12 bases unmatched. The CDR3 length is 16 residues. The DNA for the CDR3 is TGTGCCAGCAGCATAAAAGCGGGAAGGACGGCCGGGGAGCTGTTTTTT. It yields the protein CASSIKAGRTAGELFF.

This clone was seen a few times. The chain links TRBV20-1 to TRBJ2-1; D is ambiguous. The V end lost 5 bases, the J end lost 13 bases, and 15 bases lay between the germline ends. In germline, CDR1 is DFQATT, CDR2 SNEGSKA (reference sequence). This CDR3 has 11 residues. The CDR3 region has the DNA TGCAGTGCTCAAGGACCCGGGCTCCAGTTCTTC. Translated, it gives CSAQGPGLQFF.

J is TRBJ1-2 and V is TRBV6-5; D possibly corresponds to TRBD1 (5 bases). V was pared by 5 bases and J by 5 bases, with 12 bases between. The CDR3 sequence is 13 residues long. Per the germline V gene, CDR1 is MNHEY and CDR2 is SVGAGI. CDR3 region: CASSNGALYGYTF. The CDR3 DNA is TGTGCCAGCAGTAACGGGGCCCTATATGGCTACACCTTC.

This sequence joins TRBV7-9 and TRBJ2-7; no clear D gene. CDR3 length equals 11 residues. Deletions cut 5 bases from V and 3 bases from J, with 5 bases between. Germline V gene sequence: CDR1 SEHNR, CDR2 FQNEAQ (reference sequence). CDR3 amino acids: CASSLYYEQYF. In DNA, the CDR3 is TGTGCCAGCAGCCTATACTACGAGCAGTACTTC. The variable domain in full, completed from reference TRBV7-9 and TRBJ2-7, reads DTGVSQNPRHKITKRGQNVTFRCDPISEHNRLYWYRQTLGQGPEFLTYFQNEAQLEKSRLLSDRFSAERPKGSFSTLEIQRTEQGDSAMYLCASSLYYEQYFGPGTRLTVT.